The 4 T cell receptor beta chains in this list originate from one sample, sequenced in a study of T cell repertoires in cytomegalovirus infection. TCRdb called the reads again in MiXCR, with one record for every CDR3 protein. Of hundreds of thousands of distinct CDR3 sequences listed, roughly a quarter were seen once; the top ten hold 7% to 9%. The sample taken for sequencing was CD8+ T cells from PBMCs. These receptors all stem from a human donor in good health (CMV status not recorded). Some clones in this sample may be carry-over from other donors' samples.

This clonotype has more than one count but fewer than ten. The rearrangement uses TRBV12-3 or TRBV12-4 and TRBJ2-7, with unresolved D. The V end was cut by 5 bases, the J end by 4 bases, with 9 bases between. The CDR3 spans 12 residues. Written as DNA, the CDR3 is TGTGCCAGCAGTCTAACGGCTTACGAGCAGTACTTC. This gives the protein CASSLTAYEQYF.

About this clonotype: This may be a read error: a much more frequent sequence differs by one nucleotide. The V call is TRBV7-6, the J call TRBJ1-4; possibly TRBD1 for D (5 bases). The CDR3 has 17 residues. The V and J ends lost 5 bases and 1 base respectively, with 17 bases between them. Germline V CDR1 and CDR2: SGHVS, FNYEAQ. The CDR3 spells CASSPSRRGVTNEKLFF. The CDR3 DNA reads TGTGCCAGCAGCCCCTCCCGTCGGGGGGTAACTAATGAAAAACTGTTTTTT.

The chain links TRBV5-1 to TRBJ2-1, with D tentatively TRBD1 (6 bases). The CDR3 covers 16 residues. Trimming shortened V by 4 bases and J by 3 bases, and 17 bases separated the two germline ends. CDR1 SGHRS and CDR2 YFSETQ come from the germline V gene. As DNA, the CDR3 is TGCGCCAGCAGCCTAGTCGGACAGTTCGACTACAATGAGCAGTTCTTC. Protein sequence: CASSLVGQFDYNEQFF.

CDR3 amino acids: CSADSGGQETQYF. The CDR3 coding sequence is TGCAGTGCGGACAGCGGGGGACAAGAGACCCAGTACTTC. The rearrangement joins TRBV20-1 to TRBJ2-5, with 8 bases lining up with TRBD2. The junction had 5 bases not matched to a gene; V was cut back by 6 bases and J by 2 bases. The CDR3 length is 13 residues. Germline V gene sequence: CDR1 DFQATT, CDR2 SNEGSKA (reference sequence).